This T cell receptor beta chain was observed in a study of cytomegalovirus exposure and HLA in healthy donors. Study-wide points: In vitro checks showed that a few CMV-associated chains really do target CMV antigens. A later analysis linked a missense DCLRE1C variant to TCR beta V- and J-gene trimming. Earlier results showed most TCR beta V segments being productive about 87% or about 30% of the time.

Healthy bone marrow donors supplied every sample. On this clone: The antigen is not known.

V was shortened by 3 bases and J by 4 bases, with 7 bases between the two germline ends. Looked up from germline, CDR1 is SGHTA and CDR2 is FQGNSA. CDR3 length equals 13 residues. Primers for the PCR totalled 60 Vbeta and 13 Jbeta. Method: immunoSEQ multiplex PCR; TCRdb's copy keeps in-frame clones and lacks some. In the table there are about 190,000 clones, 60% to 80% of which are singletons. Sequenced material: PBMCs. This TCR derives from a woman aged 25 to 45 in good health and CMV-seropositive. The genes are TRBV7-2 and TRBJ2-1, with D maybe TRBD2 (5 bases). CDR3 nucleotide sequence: TGTGCCAGCAGCTTGGACTTGTACAATGAGCAGTTCTTC. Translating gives CASSLDLYNEQFF.